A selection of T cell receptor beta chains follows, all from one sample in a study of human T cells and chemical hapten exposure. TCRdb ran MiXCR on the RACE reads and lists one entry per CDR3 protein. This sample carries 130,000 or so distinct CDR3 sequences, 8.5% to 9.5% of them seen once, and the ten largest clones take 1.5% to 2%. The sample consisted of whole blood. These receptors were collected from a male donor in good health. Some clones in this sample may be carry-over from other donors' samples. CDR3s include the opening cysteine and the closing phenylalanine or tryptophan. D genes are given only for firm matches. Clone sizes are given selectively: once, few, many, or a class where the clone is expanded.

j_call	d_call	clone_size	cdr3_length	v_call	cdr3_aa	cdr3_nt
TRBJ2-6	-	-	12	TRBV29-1	CSVASGANVLTF	TGCAGCGTTGCATCGGGGGCCAACGTCCTGACTTTC
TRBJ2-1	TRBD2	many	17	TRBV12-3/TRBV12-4	CASSLAQLAGGRDEQFF	TGTGCCAGCAGTTTAGCGCAACTAGCGGGGGGAAGGGATGAGCAGTTCTTC
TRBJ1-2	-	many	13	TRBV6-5	CASSYWEKDGYTF	TGTGCCAGCAGTTACTGGGAAAAGGATGGCTACACCTTC
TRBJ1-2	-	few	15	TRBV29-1	CSVASGAGSDYGYTF	TGCAGCGTTGCAAGTGGTGCGGGCAGCGACTATGGCTACACCTTC
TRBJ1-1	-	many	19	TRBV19	CASSTILTRGLEMNTEAFF	TGTGCCAGTAGCACCATCCTGACCAGGGGTCTAGAGATGAACACTGAAGCTTTCTTT
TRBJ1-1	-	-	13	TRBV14	CASSPEANTEAFF	TGTGCCAGCAGCCCCGAGGCGAACACTGAAGCTTTCTTT
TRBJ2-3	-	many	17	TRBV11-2	CASSLGLAARGTDTQYF	TGTGCCAGCAGCTTAGGTCTCGCGGCGCGGGGCACAGATACGCAGTATTTT
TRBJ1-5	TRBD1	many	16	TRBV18	CASSPRSRGGDQPQHF	TGTGCCAGCTCACCCAGGAGCAGGGGGGGCGACCAGCCCCAGCATTTT
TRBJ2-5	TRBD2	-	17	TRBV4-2	CASSQELAGGQGETQYF	TGTGCCAGCAGCCAAGAACTAGCGGGAGGGCAGGGGGAGACCCAGTACTTC
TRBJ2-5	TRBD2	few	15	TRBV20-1	CSASPSGGSQETQYF	TGCAGTGCTTCTCCTAGCGGGGGGTCTCAAGAGACCCAGTACTTC
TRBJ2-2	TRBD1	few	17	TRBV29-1	CSVSSTGGLANTGELFF	TGCAGCGTTTCATCGACAGGGGGGTTGGCGAACACCGGGGAGCTGTTTTTT
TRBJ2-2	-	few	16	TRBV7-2	CASSPRQGMNTGELFF	TGTGCCAGCAGCCCGAGGCAGGGTATGAACACCGGGGAGCTGTTTTTT
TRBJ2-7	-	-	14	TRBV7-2	CASTLGPQNYEQYF	TGTGCCAGCACCCTCGGGCCTCAAAACTACGAGCAGTACTTC
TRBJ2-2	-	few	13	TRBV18	CASSPPAIGELFF	TGTGCCAGCTCACCACCGGCCATAGGGGAGCTGTTTTTT
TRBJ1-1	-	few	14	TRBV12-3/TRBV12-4	CASSSEGRSTEAFF	TGTGCCAGCAGTTCAGAGGGTCGGAGCACTGAAGCTTTCTTT
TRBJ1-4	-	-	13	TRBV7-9	CASIDGTNEKLFF	TGTGCCAGCATCGACGGAACTAATGAAAAACTGTTTTTT
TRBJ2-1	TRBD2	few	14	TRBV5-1	CASTSGRAHNEQFF	TGCGCCAGTACAAGCGGGAGGGCCCACAATGAGCAGTTCTTC
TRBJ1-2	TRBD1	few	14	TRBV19	CATKRGGPDYGYTF	TGTGCCACTAAACGAGGGGGCCCGGACTATGGCTACACCTTC
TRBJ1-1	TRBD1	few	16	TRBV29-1	CSVQGGARLRETEAFF	TGCAGCGTTCAGGGGGGGGCGCGTCTAAGGGAGACTGAAGCTTTCTTT
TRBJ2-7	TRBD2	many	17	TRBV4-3	CASSQDSGGPGSYEQYF	TGCGCCAGCAGCCAAGATAGCGGGGGGCCCGGCTCCTACGAGCAGTACTTC
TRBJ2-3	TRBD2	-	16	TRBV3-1	CASSQQAGGRTDTQYF	TGTGCCAGCAGCCAGCAAGCGGGGGGCAGGACAGATACGCAGTATTTT
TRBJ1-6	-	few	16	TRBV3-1	CASSQGDEGYNSPLHF	TGTGCCAGCAGCCAAGGAGATGAGGGCTATAATTCACCCCTCCACTTT
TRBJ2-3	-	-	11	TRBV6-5	CASSYGSTQYF	TGTGCCAGCAGTTACGGGAGCACGCAGTATTTT
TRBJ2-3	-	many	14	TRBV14	CASSGGQGSDTQYF	TGTGCCAGCAGCGGGGGGCAGGGGTCAGATACGCAGTATTTT
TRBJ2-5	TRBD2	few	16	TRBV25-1	CASSDRASGSLETQYF	TGTGCCAGCAGTGACAGAGCTAGCGGGAGCCTGGAGACCCAGTACTTC
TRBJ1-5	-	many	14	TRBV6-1	CASSEQGSNQPQHF	TGTGCCAGCAGTGAACAAGGGAGCAATCAGCCCCAGCATTTT
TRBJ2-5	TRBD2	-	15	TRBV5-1	CASGGTSGWSETQYF	TGCGCCAGCGGTGGGACTAGCGGGTGGAGTGAGACCCAGTACTTC
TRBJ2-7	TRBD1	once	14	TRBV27	CASSLFQGAYVQYF	TGTGCCAGCAGTTTATTCCAGGGGGCATACGTGCAGTACTTC
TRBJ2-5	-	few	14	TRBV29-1	CSVDLQGLGETQYF	TGCAGCGTTGACTTACAGGGTTTGGGAGAGACCCAGTACTTC
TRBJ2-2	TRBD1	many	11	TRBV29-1	CSGQGTGELFF	TGCAGCGGACAGGGAACCGGGGAGCTGTTTTTT
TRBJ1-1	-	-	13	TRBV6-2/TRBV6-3	CASSYEWDTEAFF	TGTGCCAGCAGTTACGAGTGGGACACTGAAGCTTTCTTT
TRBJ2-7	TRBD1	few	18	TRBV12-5	CASGLVTLGTGQSYEQYF	TGTGCTAGTGGTTTGGTAACTCTTGGGACAGGGCAATCCTACGAGCAGTACTTC
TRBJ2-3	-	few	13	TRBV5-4	CASSLSVSNTQYF	TGTGCCAGCAGCTTGTCGGTTTCAAATACGCAGTATTTT
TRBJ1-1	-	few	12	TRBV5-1	CASRGGPLEAFF	TGCGCCAGCAGGGGGGGGCCGCTTGAAGCTTTCTTT
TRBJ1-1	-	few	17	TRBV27	CASRPGVGLLRSTEAFF	TGTGCCAGCAGGCCGGGGGTCGGACTCCTTAGGAGCACTGAAGCTTTCTTT
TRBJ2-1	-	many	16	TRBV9	CASSPMGGGTYNEQFF	TGTGCCAGCAGCCCCATGGGGGGCGGGACCTACAATGAGCAGTTCTTC
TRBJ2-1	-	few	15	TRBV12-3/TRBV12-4	CASSLASGAYNEQFF	TGTGCCAGCAGTTTAGCTAGCGGTGCCTACAATGAGCAGTTCTTC
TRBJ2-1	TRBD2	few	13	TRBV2	CASGGGDYNEQFF	TGTGCCAGCGGCGGGGGGGATTACAATGAGCAGTTCTTC
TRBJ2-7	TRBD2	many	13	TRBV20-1	CSAIFRPSGSSPF	TGCAGTGCTATTTTCCGGCCTAGCGGGAGTTCTCCTTTC
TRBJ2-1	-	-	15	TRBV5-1	CASSLEGFSYNEQFF	TGCGCCAGCAGCTTGGAGGGCTTCTCTTACAATGAGCAGTTCTTC
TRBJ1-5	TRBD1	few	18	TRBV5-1	CASSPGTGGFSSNQPQHF	TGCGCCAGCAGCCCCGGGACAGGGGGCTTTTCTAGCAATCAGCCCCAGCATTTT
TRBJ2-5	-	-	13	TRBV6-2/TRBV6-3	CASGRTVQETQYF	TGTGCCAGCGGGCGGACGGTACAAGAGACCCAGTACTTC
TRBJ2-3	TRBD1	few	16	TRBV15	CATSRATGGAGDTQYF	TGTGCCACCAGCAGGGCTACAGGGGGCGCGGGAGATACGCAGTATTTT
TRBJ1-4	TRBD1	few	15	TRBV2	CASSAHRGLNEKLFF	TGTGCCAGCAGTGCCCACAGGGGACTTAATGAAAAACTGTTTTTT
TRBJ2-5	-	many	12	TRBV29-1	CSVVGGVETQYF	TGCAGCGTGGTTGGGGGCGTGGAGACCCAGTACTTC
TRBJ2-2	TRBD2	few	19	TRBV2	CASSVVAGGPVMNTGELFF	TGTGCCAGCAGTGTGGTAGCGGGAGGGCCCGTTATGAACACCGGGGAGCTGTTTTTT
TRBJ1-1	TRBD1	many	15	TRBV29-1	CSVRRKQGTNTEAFF	TGCAGCGTTAGACGAAAACAGGGGACGAACACTGAAGCTTTCTTT
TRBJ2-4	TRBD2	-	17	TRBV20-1	CSALLAGAVLAKNIQYF	TGCAGTGCCTTACTAGCGGGAGCGGTTTTAGCCAAAAACATTCAGTACTTC
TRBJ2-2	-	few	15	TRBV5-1	CASSSLGGAAGELFF	TGCGCCAGCAGCTCCCTTGGAGGGGCGGCCGGGGAGCTGTTTTTT
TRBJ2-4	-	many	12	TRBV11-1	CASSSQGGARDF	TGTGCCAGCAGCTCCCAGGGCGGGGCGAGGGACTTC
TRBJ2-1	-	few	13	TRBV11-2	CASSLIGDNEQFF	TGTGCCAGCAGCTTAATTGGTGACAATGAGCAGTTCTTC
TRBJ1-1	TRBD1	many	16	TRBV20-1	CSARGPRQGVNTEAFF	TGCAGTGCTAGAGGTCCGCGACAGGGGGTAAACACTGAAGCTTTCTTT
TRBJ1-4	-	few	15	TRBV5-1	CASSPSWSTNEKLFF	TGCGCCAGCAGCCCTTCGTGGAGCACTAATGAAAAACTGTTTTTT
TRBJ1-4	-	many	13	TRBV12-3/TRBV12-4	CASSLAGVEKLFF	TGTGCCAGCAGTTTAGCAGGGGTTGAAAAACTGTTTTTT
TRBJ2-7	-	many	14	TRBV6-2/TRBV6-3	CASSPEDPNYEQYF	TGTGCCAGCAGTCCAGAGGACCCAAACTACGAGCAGTACTTC
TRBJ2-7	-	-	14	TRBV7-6	CASSPGQAAGEQYF	TGTGCCAGCAGCCCCGGACAGGCAGCGGGGGAGCAGTACTTC
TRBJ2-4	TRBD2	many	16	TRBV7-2	CASSLVTSGGGNIQYF	TGTGCCAGCAGCTTAGTCACTAGCGGGGGAGGCAACATTCAGTACTTC
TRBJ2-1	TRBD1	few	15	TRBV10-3	CAISGDRGGDNEQFF	TGTGCCATCAGTGGGGACAGGGGAGGCGACAATGAGCAGTTCTTC
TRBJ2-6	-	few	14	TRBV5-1	CASRNSSGANVLTF	TGCGCCAGCAGGAACAGCTCTGGGGCCAACGTCCTGACTTTC